This T cell receptor beta chain was captured by sequencing in a study of blood T cell repertoires in COVID-19. Whole-study context: PBMCs, B-cell-depleted T cells, or T cells provided the cDNA or gDNA that made up the material.

As processed by the authors: For nucleated cells, counts were estimated from reference gene primer amplification. Sequencing used immunoSEQ multiplex PCR; TCRdb keeps in-frame clones, though not all of them. That table gives V, J and clone size, and the DNA gave D and trimming. The table lists about 490,000 clones, 70% to 90% of them singletons. Per germline, CDR1 SGHVS and CDR2 FQNEAQ. CDR3 length equals 15 residues. Losses at the gene ends were 6 bases for V and 2 bases for J; bases not matched to a gene: 4. The sequencing sample was made of peripheral blood. The receptor was derived from a human donor in a cohort sampled during active COVID-19. V usage is TRBV7-8 and J usage is TRBJ2-2; TRBD1 matches 9 bases. The CDR3, as DNA: TGTGCCAGCAGTTGGGACAGGGTTAACACCGGGGAGCTGTTTTTT. It specifies CASSWDRVNTGELFF. The complete variable domain, with remaining parts taken from reference TRBV7-8 and TRBJ2-2, reads GAGVSQSPRYKVAKRGQDVALRCDPISGHVSLFWYQQALGQGPEFLTYFQNEAQLDKSGLPSDRFFAERPEGSVSTLKIQRTQQEDSAVYLCASSWDRVNTGELFFGEGSRLTVL.